The 16 T cell receptor beta chains presented below share a single source sample, sequenced in a study of identical twins. TCRdb reanalysed the 5' RACE reads using MiXCR and keeps one entry per CDR3 protein. The sample consists of 410,000 or so distinct CDR3 sequences, roughly 18% of them appearing once. Specimen: naive T cells sorted from blood. All receptors come from a man in his fifties in good health.

This clonotype has ten or more counts. V usage is TRBV25-1 and J usage is TRBJ2-1; no definite D call. Trimming pared 2 bases from V and 7 bases from J, leaving 6 bases between. Germline V gives CDR1 MGHDK, CDR2 SYGVNS. CDR3 length: 12 residues. The CDR3, as DNA: TGTGCCAGCAGTGAACTCCCGAATGAGCAGTTCTTC. Translation gives CASSELPNEQFF.

This clonotype was observed at least ten times. This rearrangement joins TRBV4-2 to TRBJ2-5; the D gene is possibly TRBD2 (6 bases). Trimming removed 0 bases at V and 1 base at J, with 9 bases between. Germline CDR1 LGHNA, CDR2 YNFKEQ. This CDR3 has 15 amino acids. Here the CDR3 reads CASSQDRGTQETQYF. The CDR3 DNA sequence: TGTGCCAGCAGCCAAGATCGGGGGACCCAAGAGACCCAGTACTTC.

The V and J genes are TRBV27 and TRBJ2-1, with 10 bases identical to TRBD2. J lost 6 bases, V lost 3 bases, and 8 bases had no gene match. Germline CDR1 reads MNHEY; CDR2 reads SMNVEV (reference sequence). This CDR3 comprises 16 residues. CDR3 sequence: CASSFLTSGPLNEQFF. DNA of the CDR3: TGTGCCAGCAGTTTTTTGACTAGCGGGCCCCTCAATGAGCAGTTCTTC.

Only a few counts were recorded for this clonotype. The rearrangement links TRBV20-1 to TRBJ2-2, with D uncertain. The CDR3 is made up of 15 amino acids. Trimming pared 2 bases from V and 0 bases from J, leaving 10 bases between. Per germline, CDR1 DFQATT and CDR2 SNEGSKA (reference sequence). Here the CDR3 DNA reads TGCAGTGCTAGATTGTCCCAGGCGAACACCGGGGAGCTGTTTTTT. It yields the protein CSARLSQANTGELFF.

The J gene is TRBJ2-1, the V gene TRBV4-2; 14 nucleotides line up with TRBD2. J gave up 6 bases and V 0 bases, and 16 bases lay outside the gene matches. This CDR3 is built from 21 residues. Germline V gene lookup returns CDR1 LGHNA and CDR2 YNFKEQ. The CDR3 is CASSQDLWRLAGGPLVNEQFF. For the CDR3, the DNA is TGTGCCAGCAGCCAAGATTTGTGGAGACTAGCGGGGGGGCCTTTGGTCAATGAGCAGTTCTTC.

This clonotype was picked up a small number of times. This sequence joins TRBV7-9 and TRBJ2-2; 10 bases map to TRBD2. Germline-derived CDR1 and CDR2 are SEHNR and FQNEAQ (reference sequence). V lost 4 bases and J lost 4; bases outside the gene matches: 3. The CDR3 spans 15 residues. The CDR3, as DNA: TGTGCCAGCAGCTCGGGACTAGCGCTCACCGGGGAGCTGTTTTTT. This encodes CASSSGLALTGELFF. Drawing the rest from reference TRBV7-9 and TRBJ2-2, the complete variable domain is DTGVSQNPRHKITKRGQNVTFRCDPISEHNRLYWYRQTLGQGPEFLTYFQNEAQLEKSRLLSDRFSAERPKGSFSTLEIQRTEQGDSAMYLCASSSGLALTGELFFGEGSRLTVL.

This sequence joins TRBV10-3 and TRBJ2-1; no definite D call. Per the germline V gene, CDR1 is ENHRY and CDR2 is SYGVKD. CDR3 length: 15 amino acids. V lost 2 bases and J lost 7, with 15 bases in between. The CDR3 sequence: CAISEPGPNGNEQFF. The CDR3 DNA follows: TGTGCCATCAGTGAGCCTGGGCCCAATGGGAATGAGCAGTTCTTC.

The gene calls are TRBV28 and TRBJ2-7, with 10 bases aligning to TRBD1. V was pared by 5 bases and J by 5 bases, with 9 bases of the junction left unmatched. CDR1 is MDHEN and CDR2 is SYDVKM in the germline V gene. This CDR3 is built from 15 residues. The CDR3 nucleotides are TGTGCCAGCAGTCCTCCGGGACAGGGGCTAAACGAGCAGTACTTC. Its protein product is CASSPPGQGLNEQYF.

This clonotype was seen at least ten times. The rearrangement uses TRBV29-1 and TRBJ2-1, with TRBD2 as a possible D gene (5 bases). The germline CDR1 and CDR2 sequences are SQVTM and ANQGSEA. V was cut by 3 bases and J by 9 bases, with 15 bases left in between. The CDR3 loop spans 13 amino acids. The CDR3 bases are TGCAGCGTTGATCGCCCCCAAGGGAGTGAGCAGTTCTTC. Residues: CSVDRPQGSEQFF.

This clonotype was recorded many times. The J gene is TRBJ2-7, the V gene TRBV6-5; D perhaps matches TRBD1 (6 bases). Germline V gives CDR1 MNHEY, CDR2 SVGAGI. With 2 bases removed from V and 3 bases from J, the gap between germline ends came to 17 bases. The CDR3 is made up of 16 amino acids. The CDR3 DNA reads as TGTGCCAGCAGTTACCAGCCTCCGGGACACAACTACGAGCAGTACTTC. This codes for CASSYQPPGHNYEQYF.

The J gene is TRBJ1-2, the V gene TRBV20-1, with 9 bases lining up with TRBD1. The V and J ends lost 6 bases and 8 bases, in that order; junction bases with no gene match: 7. CDR3 length: 12 amino acids. Germline loops: CDR1 DFQATT, CDR2 SNEGSKA (reference sequence). The CDR3 here is CSANRGLGGYTF. The CDR3 DNA reads as TGCAGTGCCAACAGGGGGCTCGGAGGCTACACCTTC.

The genes are TRBV10-2 and TRBJ1-1; D gene uncertain. The CDR3 extends over 13 amino acids. From germline, CDR1 is WSHSY and CDR2 SAAADI. Trimming cost V 1 base and J 0 bases, with 3 bases left between them. Here the CDR3 DNA reads TGCGCCAGCAGTGAGTACATGAACACTGAAGCTTTCTTT. Amino acid sequence: CASSEYMNTEAFF.

At least ten counts were recorded for this clonotype. The V call is TRBV7-2, the J call TRBJ2-2; the match to TRBD2 covers 7 bases. Germline assignment: CDR1 SGHTA and CDR2 FQGNSA. V gave up 0 bases and J gave up 4 bases; unmatched junction bases: 11. The CDR3 is made up of 18 amino acids. As DNA, the CDR3 is TGTGCCAGCAGCTTAGCGAGGTCGGAGGGAGGGGTCACCGGGGAGCTGTTTTTT. This gives the protein CASSLARSEGGVTGELFF.

The chain combines TRBV7-9 with TRBJ2-3; perhaps TRBD2 as D (5 bases). This CDR3 has 15 amino acids. Germline CDR1 is SEHNR and CDR2 is FQNEAQ (reference sequence). Trimming cost V 4 bases and J 2 bases, with 13 bases left between them. Here the CDR3 DNA reads TGTGCCAGCAGCTGGACCGGAGCGGACACAGATACGCAGTATTTT. Protein: CASSWTGADTDTQYF.

This clonotype was seen more than once but under ten times. The chain has TRBV24-1 and TRBJ2-1, with a tentative D call TRBD1 (6 bases). V was cut by 3 bases and J by 0 bases, with 11 bases left in between. From germline, CDR1 is KGHDR and CDR2 SFDVKD. The CDR3 loop spans 16 amino acids. CDR3 coding DNA: TGTGCCACCAGTGATATCGGGACAAGCTCCTACAATGAGCAGTTCTTC. Translating gives CATSDIGTSSYNEQFF.

This clonotype came up many times. This sequence joins TRBV5-1 and TRBJ1-4, with D hard to call. There are 14 residues in the CDR3. V dropped 5 bases and J dropped 0 bases, with 8 bases sitting between them. Germline CDR1 reads SGHRS; CDR2 reads YFSETQ. CDR3 DNA sequence: TGCGCCAGCAGTTCCGGTGCAACTAATGAAAAACTGTTTTTT. Residues: CASSSGATNEKLFF.